This T cell receptor beta chain is drawn from a study of shared clonotypes between healthy human individuals. Turning to the study itself: Used for every donor were three CD4 naive, three CD4 memory, two CD8 naive and one CD8 memory plate.

A note on this clone: Antigen: not known.

Overall study findings and caveats: Sorted-subset sequencing, rarefaction showed, was incomplete despite large depth.

CD45RO-negative, CCR7-selected cells formed the naive CD8 fraction, which excluded terminally differentiated effector memory CD45RA+ cells. In germline, CDR1 is SGHTS, CDR2 YDEGEE. V lost 5 bases and J lost 10; bases outside the gene matches: 7. This CDR3 has 13 residues. The method was immunoSEQ multiplex PCR; TCRdb's version includes in-frame clones alone and lacks a portion of them. The sample gives 1.5 million to 2.5 million clones, about 95% of which show up once; approximately 1% is in the top ten. This chain connects TRBV5-8 to TRBJ2-1, with TRBD1 matching over 9 bases. This clonotype originated in a man younger than 30 in good health. The sample consisted of naive CD8+ T cells sorted from blood. The CDR3 loop is CASRPTGGVEQFF. The CDR3 nucleotides are TGTGCCAGCAGACCTACAGGGGGCGTAGAGCAGTTCTTC.